This TCR beta chain derives from a study of OX40 agonist ivuxolimab in advanced cancers. Study-level background: The study treated patients with ivuxolimab, an agonistic anti-OX40 (CD134) antibody. Antecedent anti-PD-1, anti-PD-L1 or anti-CTLA-4 therapy was permissible, with roughly 36% having received some.

Germline-derived CDR1 and CDR2 are SGHTA and FQGNSA. With 4 bases clipped from V and 3 bases from J, the junction kept 3 bases outside the gene matches. The CDR3 loop spans 15 amino acids. Generated by immunoSEQ multiplex PCR, the TCRdb table keeps only in-frame clones and is missing some. The sample holds fewer than 70,000 clones, about nine tenths seen once. Specimen: CD4+ or CD8+ T cells sorted from blood, collected in a trial of the OX40 agonist ivuxolimab. The rearrangement uses TRBV7-2 and TRBJ1-5, with 10 nucleotides matching TRBD1. The origin of this receptor is an adult with an advanced solid tumor such as melanoma, head and neck, liver or kidney cancer. The CDR3 is CASSYGQGVNQPQHF. CDR3 nucleotides: TGTGCCAGCAGCTACGGACAGGGGGTCAATCAGCCCCAGCATTTT.